This T cell receptor beta chain was retrieved from a study of control samples from healthy donors and cancer patients. Trimming shortened V by 5 bases and J by 7 bases, and 12 bases separated the two germline ends. The CDR3 totals 14 residues. CDR1 and CDR2 (germline): MNHNY, SVGAGI (reference sequence). Generated by immunoSEQ multiplex PCR, the TCRdb table keeps only in-frame clones and is missing some. The sample contains under 70,000 clones, around 90% of which appear only once. The sequence was obtained from a man aged 55-75 years with head and neck cancer. V usage is TRBV6-6 and J usage is TRBJ1-6, with a weak D call TRBD1 (5 bases). Sample: PBMCs. CDR3: CASSDGHPNSPLHF. CDR3 bases: TGTGCCAGCAGTGACGGACATCCCAATTCACCCCTCCACTTT.